These T cell receptor beta chains were read from a single sample in a study of cytomegalovirus exposure and HLA in healthy donors. The protocol was immunoSEQ multiplex PCR, while the TCRdb copy is restricted to in-frame clones and leaves out a portion. The table has around 99,000 clones, roughly three fifths seen once. Sequences were obtained from PBMCs. The source is a woman aged 25 to 39 in good health and CMV-seronegative. Each CDR3 is given with its conserved first and last residue. A D gene is named only where the DNA matches it firmly. Clone size appears in some rows only: once, few, many, or a class for an expanded clone.

V gene	clone size	D gene	J gene	CDR3 DNA	CDR3 protein
TRBV7-8	NA	NA	TRBJ1-1	TGTGCCAGCAGCTTATCGGGGGGTGAAGCTTTCTTT	CASSLSGGEAFF
TRBV6-1	NA	TRBD1	TRBJ1-1	TGTGCCAGCAGTATAACAGGGGGCACTGAAGCTTTCTTT	CASSITGGTEAFF
TRBV7-8	NA	NA	TRBJ2-7	TGTGCCAGCAGCTCACTCCCTCTCTACGAGCAGTACTTC	CASSSLPLYEQYF
TRBV2	NA	TRBD1	TRBJ1-1	TGTGCCAGCCGAAATCACCGGGACAGGGAGCACCTTGAAGCTTTCTTT	CASRNHRDREHLEAFF
TRBV19	NA	TRBD1	TRBJ1-5	TGTGCCAGTAGGCGACAGGGACCCAATCAGCCCCAGCATTTT	CASRRQGPNQPQHF
TRBV29-1	NA	TRBD1	TRBJ1-5	TGCAGCGTGGTGACCGGGACAGGGCTTAATCAGCCCCAGCATTTT	CSVVTGTGLNQPQHF
TRBV9	NA	NA	TRBJ1-4	TGTGCCAGCAGGGACACCAATAATGAAAAACTGTTTTTT	CASRDTNNEKLFF
TRBV5-1	NA	NA	TRBJ1-1	TGCGCCAGCAGCTTGGTCGGACAAACTAACACTGAAGCTTTCTTT	CASSLVGQTNTEAFF
TRBV4-2	few	NA	TRBJ1-1	TGTGCCAGCAGCCAAGATAGGGGGTCCACTGAAGCTTTCTTT	CASSQDRGSTEAFF
TRBV6-1	NA	NA	TRBJ1-1	TGTGCCAGCCCAAAAGGGAGGGGGACGGACACTGAAGCTTTCTTT	CASPKGRGTDTEAFF
TRBV2	NA	TRBD1	TRBJ2-5	TGTGCCAGCAGCGTGGGACAGCTTCAAGAGACCCAGTACTTC	CASSVGQLQETQYF
TRBV25-1	NA	TRBD1	TRBJ1-4	TGTGCCAGCAGCGCAAGCAGGGGGCGGAAAACTAATGAAAAACTGTTTTTT	CASSASRGRKTNEKLFF
TRBV9	NA	TRBD1	TRBJ2-5	TGTGCCAGCAGCGTGGGGACAGGGGGCATCCAAGAGACCCAGTACTTC	CASSVGTGGIQETQYF
TRBV29-1	NA	NA	TRBJ1-4	TGCAGCGTGAGGGGGTCCGGGGTTAATGAAAAACTGTTTTTT	CSVRGSGVNEKLFF
TRBV27	NA	NA	TRBJ2-5	TGTGCCAGCAGTTCAACCGGGACACAACGGAGGACCCAGTACTTC	CASSSTGTQRRTQYF
TRBV10-3	NA	TRBD1	TRBJ1-4	TGTGCCATCAGTGACGGTCTGACAGGGGAGGGAAAACTGTTTTTT	CAISDGLTGEGKLFF
TRBV5-1	NA	TRBD1	TRBJ1-1	TGCGCCAGCAGCCGAAATGGACAGGTTGAAGCTTTCTTT	CASSRNGQVEAFF
TRBV7-2	NA	TRBD2	TRBJ2-3	TGTGCCAGCAGCTTAAGGTCCGCTAGCGGGTTCGGGGATACGCAGTATTTT	CASSLRSASGFGDTQYF
TRBV25-1	NA	NA	TRBJ1-1	TGTGCCAGCAGTGATCAGGGACTCACGATGAACACTGAAGCTTTCTTT	CASSDQGLTMNTEAFF
TRBV6-5	NA	NA	TRBJ1-2	TGTGCCAGCAGTTACACAGGACAGATAAAGAATGGCTACACCTTC	CASSYTGQIKNGYTF
TRBV30	NA	NA	TRBJ2-3	TGTGCCTGGGAACAGGGAGCAGATACGCAGTATTTT	CAWEQGADTQYF
TRBV2	NA	NA	TRBJ1-5	TGTGCCAGCAGTTCCGGGTTCAATCAGCCCCAGCATTTT	CASSSGFNQPQHF
TRBV6-1	NA	TRBD1	TRBJ1-2	TGTGCCAGCAGGGGACAGGGTTACGGCTACACCTTC	CASRGQGYGYTF
TRBV5-4	NA	TRBD2	TRBJ2-3	TGTGCCAGCAGCTCCGGGACTAGCGGGAGGCGCACAGATACGCAGTATTTT	CASSSGTSGRRTDTQYF
TRBV28	NA	NA	TRBJ1-1	TGTGCCAGCAGTTCTATCGGACAGTTGAACACTGAAGCTTTCTTT	CASSSIGQLNTEAFF
TRBV7-8	NA	TRBD2	TRBJ2-7	TGTGCCAGCAGCTTAGAGGGACTAGCGTCCTACGAGCAGTACTTC	CASSLEGLASYEQYF
TRBV28	NA	NA	TRBJ2-7	TGTGCCAGCAGTTTATGGGGACAAGGCTACGAGCAGTACTTC	CASSLWGQGYEQYF
TRBV27	NA	NA	TRBJ1-6	TGTGCCAGCAGTTTAGGTCCAGGGTTGACACCCCTCCACTTT	CASSLGPGLTPLHF
TRBV18	NA	NA	TRBJ2-5	TGTGCCAGCTCACCCTCCGAGGAGACCCAGTACTTC	CASSPSEETQYF
TRBV28	NA	NA	TRBJ1-5	TGTGCCAGCAGTTCGACGAACGGGAATCAGCCCCAGCATTTT	CASSSTNGNQPQHF
TRBV6-1	NA	TRBD1	TRBJ2-3	TGTGCCAGCAGCCGACAGGGGAGCACGGATACGCAGTATTTT	CASSRQGSTDTQYF
TRBV11-2	NA	TRBD1	TRBJ1-2	TGTGCCAGCAGCCCCAGGACAGGGTTAAACCCCTATGGCTACACCTTC	CASSPRTGLNPYGYTF
TRBV29-1	NA	NA	TRBJ1-4	TGCAGCGTATCGATCGGGGGGACTAATGAAAAACTGTTTTTT	CSVSIGGTNEKLFF
TRBV28	few	TRBD1	TRBJ1-2	TGTGCCAGCAGGCCCCACCCGGGACAGGGTGACTATGGCTACACCTTC	CASRPHPGQGDYGYTF
TRBV11-2	NA	TRBD1	TRBJ1-5	TGTGCCAGCAGCTTTGGACAGGGGGCTACTCAGCCCCAGCATTTT	CASSFGQGATQPQHF
TRBV6-5	NA	NA	TRBJ2-7	TGTGCCAGCAGTCGGACAGCCCCTTACGAGCAGTACTTC	CASSRTAPYEQYF
TRBV28	NA	NA	TRBJ2-3	TGTGCCAGCAGTTTGCCGGTACGAAATACGCAGTATTTT	CASSLPVRNTQYF
TRBV11-2	NA	TRBD1	TRBJ2-7	TGTGCCAGCAGCTTAGTTGGGACAGGGGGCCTCGAGCAGTACTTC	CASSLVGTGGLEQYF
TRBV5-1	NA	TRBD1	TRBJ1-1	TGCGCCAGCAGCTTACAGGGGAGCGGCACTGAAGCTTTCTTT	CASSLQGSGTEAFF
TRBV10-3	NA	TRBD2	TRBJ2-3	TGTGCCATCAGCTTTGGGACTAGCGGGGGGGCAGATACGCAGTATTTT	CAISFGTSGGADTQYF
TRBV23-1	NA	NA	TRBJ1-2	TGCGCCAGCAAATTTTCAGGGAGGTTGGTCTATGGCTACACCTTC	CASKFSGRLVYGYTF